Following are 28 T cell receptor beta chains from one sample sequenced in a study of T cell responses to AZD1222 COVID-19 vaccine. Using immunoSEQ multiplex PCR, the repertoire was profiled, and TCRdb retains in-frame clones only, with some absent. Of approximately 220,000 clones detected, about 92% appear once; the ten largest clones hold less than 1.2%. The sequenced sample was peripheral blood, obtained on day 0 of MenACWY control vaccination. The receptors shown here come from an adult in good health.

The chain links TRBV5-6 to TRBJ2-3, with TRBD1 identical over 7 bases. V shed 3 bases, J shed 0 bases, and the junction held 10 bases outside the gene matches. Germline V CDR1 and CDR2: SGHDT, YYEEEE. This CDR3 contains 17 residues. The CDR3 spells CASSWGTAPMSTDTQYF. The CDR3 region has the DNA TGTGCCAGCAGCTGGGGGACAGCACCGATGAGCACAGATACGCAGTATTTT.

The V call is TRBV7-6, the J call TRBJ1-3; D is unresolved. The germline V gene has CDR1 SGHVS and CDR2 FNYEAQ. Trimming stripped 3 bases from V and 2 bases from J, with 5 bases between. This CDR3 comprises 13 residues. The CDR3 loop is CASSLAAGNTIYF. The CDR3, as DNA: TGTGCCAGCAGCTTGGCCGCTGGAAACACCATATATTTT.

The rearrangement joins TRBV18 to TRBJ1-5, with D unclear. The CDR3 consists of 13 residues. CDR1 KGHSH and CDR2 LQKENI come from the germline V gene. V shed 2 bases and J shed 3 bases, with 5 bases lying between them. Here the CDR3 reads CASSPAFNQPQHF. The CDR3 nucleotides are TGTGCCAGCTCACCAGCTTTCAATCAGCCCCAGCATTTT. The full variable domain, in which reference TRBV18 and TRBJ1-5 provide the parts outside the CDR3, is NAGVMQNPRHLVRRRGQEARLRCSPMKGHSHVYWYRQLPEEGLKFMVYLQKENIIDESGMPKERFSAEFPKEGPSILRIQQVVRGDSAAYFCASSPAFNQPQHFGDGTRLSIL.

The chain is built from TRBV28 and TRBJ1-4, with 7 positions matching TRBD1. The CDR3 consists of 15 residues. CDR1 and CDR2 from the germline V gene are MDHEN and SYDVKM. With V trimmed by 6 bases and J by 2 bases, 6 bases remained unmatched. CDR3 sequence (DNA): TGTGCCAGCAGAACTCCACAGGGGACTAATGAAAAACTGTTTTTT. This gives the protein CASRTPQGTNEKLFF.

This clone has just one count. The rearrangement uses TRBV7-9 and TRBJ1-2, with 8 bases identical to TRBD1. J was trimmed by 2 bases and V by 5 bases; bases with no gene match: 4. Germline CDR1 reads SEHNR; CDR2 reads FQNEAQ (reference sequence). CDR3 length equals 14 residues. This CDR3 reads CASSLGTGNYGYTF. The DNA for the CDR3 is TGTGCCAGCAGCCTAGGGACAGGCAACTATGGCTACACCTTC.

This clone was counted once. V is TRBV30 and J is TRBJ1-2; no clear D. The CDR3 contains 15 residues. The ends were cut back, 3 bases at V and 4 bases at J, with 18 bases in the middle. CDR1 GTSNPN and CDR2 SVGIG come from the germline V gene (reference sequence). CDR3 sequence (DNA): TGTGCCTGGAGATCATCAATTACAACCCTCTATGGCTACACCTTC. This encodes CAWRSSITTLYGYTF.

The rearrangement uses TRBV11-3 and TRBJ2-1; D gene ambiguous. V was cut by 3 bases and J by 0 bases, with 9 bases left in between. This CDR3 is 15 amino acids long. Germline V gene sequence: CDR1 SGHNT, CDR2 YENEEA. The CDR3 DNA sequence: TGTGCCAGCAGCTTGGGCGCCAGCTCCTACAATGAGCAGTTCTTC. Protein: CASSLGASSYNEQFF.

The gene calls are TRBV5-1 and TRBJ1-4; D uncertain. V lost 4 bases, J lost 2 bases, and 9 bases lay in between. Germline V gene lookup returns CDR1 SGHRS and CDR2 YFSETQ. This CDR3 contains 14 residues. CDR3 nucleotide sequence: TGCGCCAGCAGCCCGGGGATGACTAATGAAAAACTGTTTTTT. Translating it yields CASSPGMTNEKLFF.

The V gene is TRBV30, the J gene TRBJ1-5; D possibly corresponds to TRBD1 (6 bases). CDR1 is GTSNPN, CDR2 SVGIG, per germline (reference sequence). The CDR3 spans 13 residues. The V and J ends lost 2 bases and 3 bases respectively, with 8 bases between them. The CDR3 sequence: CAWSTGHNQPQHF. CDR3 coding DNA: TGTGCCTGGAGTACAGGGCACAATCAGCCCCAGCATTTT.

The rearrangement links TRBV28 to TRBJ1-1; D is possibly TRBD1 (6 bases). Germline V CDR1 and CDR2: MDHEN, SYDVKM. The CDR3 contains 14 residues. Deletions cut 6 bases from V and 1 base from J, with 12 bases between. Here the CDR3 DNA reads TGTGCCAGCAGGGGAACAGGGAGGAACACTGAAGCTTTCTTT. Its protein product is CASRGTGRNTEAFF.

This chain joins TRBV2 and TRBJ1-3, with TRBD1 identical over 7 bases. CDR1 is SNHLY, CDR2 FYNNEI, per germline. V gave up 5 bases and J gave up 4 bases; unmatched junction bases: 8. This CDR3 has 15 residues. The CDR3 sequence: CASSLTGVGGNTIYF. The CDR3 DNA reads TGTGCCAGCAGTCTTACAGGGGTAGGCGGAAACACCATATATTTT.

Only one count was recorded for this clone. This chain connects TRBV7-9 to TRBJ1-1; TRBD1 matches 8 bases. Germline CDR1 SEHNR, CDR2 FQNEAQ (reference sequence). V was pared by 5 bases and J by 5 bases, with 7 bases of the junction left unmatched. The CDR3 sequence is 14 residues long. The CDR3 loop reads CASSLRDRRTEAFF. Here the CDR3 DNA reads TGTGCCAGCAGCCTCCGGGACAGGCGGACTGAAGCTTTCTTT.

CDR3 in amino acids: CASSPGQNQLYGYTF. The DNA for the CDR3 is TGTGCCAGCTCACCGGGACAGAACCAACTTTATGGCTACACCTTC. The rearrangement joins TRBV18 to TRBJ1-2; 7 nucleotides line up with TRBD1. This CDR3 is built from 15 residues. The V segment lost 3 bases and the J segment 5 bases; nucleotides outside the gene matches: 9. CDR1 is KGHSH and CDR2 is LQKENI in the germline V gene.

Details on this clone: The sample holds other DNA sequences that translate to the same CDR3. The chain combines TRBV7-3 with TRBJ2-2, with D unresolved. There are 12 residues in the CDR3. V lost 5 bases and J lost 5, with 6 bases in between. CDR1 is SGHTA, CDR2 FQGTGA, per germline. The CDR3 coding sequence is TGTGCCAGCAGCCTAGGGACCGGGGAGCTGTTTTTT. As protein: CASSLGTGELFF.

The CDR3 protein is CASSHPEPNTEAFF. The DNA for the CDR3 is TGTGCCAGTAGTCACCCTGAACCGAACACTGAAGCTTTCTTT. This sequence joins TRBV19 and TRBJ1-1; D not resolved. Germline V CDR1 and CDR2: LNHDA, SQIVND (reference sequence). The CDR3 extends over 14 amino acids. Deletions cut 5 bases from V and 1 base from J, with 11 bases between.

The gene calls are TRBV29-1 and TRBJ1-4, with 8 bases lining up with TRBD1. After removal of 6 bases from V and 8 bases from J, the junction contained 11 bases not matched to a gene. Germline CDR1 SQVTM, CDR2 ANQGSEA. This CDR3 spans 14 amino acids. CDR3 sequence: CSVRAGGFGEKLFF. For the CDR3, the DNA is TGCAGCGTGCGGGCAGGGGGCTTCGGCGAAAAACTGTTTTTT.

V usage is TRBV15 and J usage is TRBJ1-2; a possible D gene is TRBD1 (6 bases). Germline CDR1 is LNHNV and CDR2 is YYDKDF (reference sequence). Between the trimmed V and J ends, which lost 5 bases and 4 bases, there was a span of 17 bases. This CDR3 comprises 15 residues. CDR3 bases: TGTGCCACCAGCGGGAGGACAGCTAACCTCTATGGCTACACCTTC. Translation gives CATSGRTANLYGYTF.

CDR3 loop: CASSYTHLSGASPLHF. DNA of the CDR3: TGTGCCAGCAGTTACACCCACCTATCAGGTGCCTCACCCCTCCACTTT. The V and J genes are TRBV6-2 or TRBV6-3 and TRBJ1-6; D remains unclear. The CDR3 length is 16 residues. The V end was cut by 2 bases, the J end by 10 bases, with 18 bases between. The germline gives CDR1 MNHEY, CDR2 SVGEGT.

The chain is built from TRBV7-2 and TRBJ2-1, with D tentatively TRBD1 or TRBD2 (5 bases each). Germline lookup yields CDR1 SGHTA and CDR2 FQGNSA. The CDR3 loop spans 16 amino acids. Trimming removed 2 bases from V and 2 bases from J, with 13 bases in between. In DNA, the CDR3 is TGTGCCAGCAGCTTATTGGCGGTGGGACCCTACAATGAGCAGTTCTTC. Residues: CASSLLAVGPYNEQFF.

This clone was picked up one time. Within the sample, other DNA sequences also encode this same CDR3. The chain links TRBV7-8 to TRBJ1-5; maybe TRBD1 (6 bases). The V end was cut by 0 bases, the J end by 1 base, with 7 bases between. Germline CDR1 reads SGHVS; CDR2 reads FQNEAQ. The CDR3 is 15 residues long. The CDR3 region is CASSLAGGSNQPQHF. DNA of the CDR3: TGTGCCAGCAGCTTAGCAGGGGGGAGCAATCAGCCCCAGCATTTT.

The chain carries TRBV5-1 and TRBJ1-6; tentatively, D is TRBD1 (6 bases). The CDR3 contains 16 residues. Germline CDR1 SGHRS, CDR2 YFSETQ. V lost 0 bases and J 7 bases, leaving 14 bases between the germline ends. The CDR3 DNA reads as TGCGCCAGCAGCTTGGGGGGGGCGAGCGGGAATTCACCCCTCCACTTT. It encodes CASSLGGASGNSPLHF.

The rearrangement uses TRBV7-2 and TRBJ1-4; D perhaps matches TRBD1 (5 bases). V was trimmed by 1 base and J by 8 bases, leaving 14 bases between them. CDR3 length equals 15 residues. The germline V gene encodes CDR1 SGHTA and CDR2 FQGNSA. CDR3 sequence (DNA): TGTGCCAGCAGCTTAGTCGCAGGGAGCGAGGAAAAACTGTTTTTT. It encodes CASSLVAGSEEKLFF.

The chain carries TRBV7-9 and TRBJ1-1, with a tentative D call TRBD1 (6 bases). Germline CDR1 reads SEHNR; CDR2 reads FQNEAQ (reference sequence). The CDR3 totals 16 residues. With 4 bases removed from V and 1 base from J, the gap between germline ends came to 16 bases. The CDR3 region is CASSSLGGIGNTEAFF. The CDR3 bases are TGTGCCAGCAGCTCTCTGGGGGGCATCGGGAACACTGAAGCTTTCTTT. Full variable domain (remainder filled in from reference TRBV7-9 and TRBJ1-1): DTGVSQNPRHKITKRGQNVTFRCDPISEHNRLYWYRQTLGQGPEFLTYFQNEAQLEKSRLLSDRFSAERPKGSFSTLEIQRTEQGDSAMYLCASSSLGGIGNTEAFFGQGTRLTVV.

This chain links TRBV3-1 (or the pseudogene TRBV3-2) with TRBJ1-6; no reliable D call. V lost 7 bases, J lost 5 bases, and 6 bases lay in between. This CDR3 has 12 amino acids. CDR1 is LGHDT, CDR2 YNNKEL, per germline (reference sequence). DNA for the CDR3: TGTGCCAGCACAAGGGATAATTCACCCCTCCACTTT. Its translation is CASTRDNSPLHF.

The chain carries TRBV18 and TRBJ2-7; D possibly corresponds to TRBD1 (5 bases). Looked up from germline, CDR1 is KGHSH and CDR2 is LQKENI. Trimming took off 3 bases at V and 5 bases at J, with 14 bases between the two ends. CDR3 size: 14 residues. Here the CDR3 DNA reads TGTGCCAGCTCACCTCACCCGCGGACAAACGAGCAGTACTTC. Translated: CASSPHPRTNEQYF.

CDR3 amino acids: CASSQEGHSGNTIYF. CDR3 sequence (DNA): TGCGCCAGCAGCCAAGAAGGGCACTCTGGAAACACCATATATTTT. The V call is TRBV4-3, the J call TRBJ1-3, with unresolved D. Germline values: CDR1 LGHNA, CDR2 YSLEER. The CDR3 has 15 amino acids. Trimming pared 0 bases from V and 0 bases from J, leaving 6 bases between.

The rearrangement joins TRBV5-6 to TRBJ2-6; no clear D. Germline V gene lookup returns CDR1 SGHDT and CDR2 YYEEEE. V lost 4 bases to trimming and J lost 1 base, with 6 bases between them. The CDR3 is made up of 14 amino acids. CDR3 coding DNA: TGTGCCAGCAGCCGCCAGTCTGGGGCCAACGTCCTGACTTTC. Translated, it gives CASSRQSGANVLTF.

This clone was observed a single time. The identical CDR3 is also encoded by other nucleotide sequences in the sample. This sequence joins TRBV5-1 and TRBJ2-7; D perhaps matches TRBD2 (5 bases). The CDR3 is 13 amino acids. V was trimmed by 5 bases and J by 1 base, leaving 10 bases between them. Germline loops: CDR1 SGHRS, CDR2 YFSETQ. The CDR3 region is CASSTGSSYEQYF. The CDR3 DNA reads TGCGCCAGCAGTACGGGGTCATCCTACGAGCAGTACTTC.